This TCR beta chain emerged from a study of response to subunit inactivated influenza vaccine. Comments on this clonotype: Its antigen is still unknown.

TCRdb passed the RT-PCR reads through MiXCR, listing each CDR3 protein once. The sample has hundreds of thousands of distinct CDR3 sequences; approximately 7.7% are singletons. The germline V gene has CDR1 MNHNS and CDR2 SASEGT. V trimming: 9 bases; J trimming: 1 base; junction bases outside the gene matches: 5. The CDR3 spans 13 residues. Study-level findings and limits: Each seasonal influenza vaccination, the authors suggested, recruits few new T cells.

Sequenced material: PBMCs from blood, taken roughly 24 months after vaccination. The chain carries TRBV6-1 and TRBJ1-2; 7 nucleotides line up with TRBD1. This clonotype was sampled from a man in his fifties or sixties who received an inactivated influenza vaccine. The DNA for the CDR3 is TGTGCCAGACGGGACAGCTATAACTATGGCTACACCTTC. Its translation is CARRDSYNYGYTF.